These 19 T cell receptor beta chains were all obtained from the same sample, sequenced in a study of metastatic and nonmetastatic thyroid tumors. TCRdb redid the clone calls on the PCR reads using MiXCR. Altogether some 84,000 clones are present, less than 10% being singletons, with the ten largest covering 8.8%. The entire patient cohort was treatment-naive prior to thyroid surgery. Sequenced: blood. Receptor source: a female donor with papillary thyroid cancer or a benign thyroid nodule (not recorded which). Some clones in this sample may be carry-over from other donors' samples.

This clone was detected many times. The gene calls are TRBV2 and TRBJ1-3; D gene uncertain. Trimming took off 7 bases at V and 2 bases at J, with 12 bases between the two ends. The CDR3 spans 14 residues. Germline loops: CDR1 SNHLY, CDR2 FYNNEI. CDR3 sequence: CASTPEGPGNTIYF. As DNA, the CDR3 is TGTGCCAGCACCCCAGAAGGCCCTGGAAACACCATATATTTT.

J is TRBJ1-5 and V is TRBV9, with D maybe TRBD1 (5 bases). Trimming left V 2 bases short and J 0 bases short, with 6 bases between. Germline CDR1 reads SGDLS; CDR2 reads YYNGEE. This CDR3 is built from 14 residues. The CDR3 DNA reads TGTGCCAGCAGCGTCGGGGGTAGCAATCAGCCCCAGCATTTT. Protein: CASSVGGSNQPQHF.

Many counts were recorded for this clone. The chain carries TRBV6-1 and TRBJ1-4, with D uncertain. The CDR3 contains 11 residues. Germline CDR1 MNHNS, CDR2 SASEGT. V lost 5 bases and J 5 bases, leaving 3 bases between the germline ends. CDR3 in DNA: TGTGCCAGCAGTCGCAATGAAAAACTGTTTTTT. This gives the protein CASSRNEKLFF.

This clone was seen only a few times. A much larger clone differs from this one at a single base, so this may be a read error. The gene calls are TRBV10-3 and TRBJ2-5; 8 nucleotides align to TRBD1. The CDR3 sequence is 16 residues long. V was clipped by 0 bases and J by 5 bases; unmatched bases: 8. Germline V gene sequence: CDR1 ENHRY, CDR2 SYGVKD. The CDR3 region is CAISESISGGAETQYF. The CDR3, as DNA: TGTGCCATCAGTGAGTCGATCTCAGGGGGCGCCGAGACCCAGTACTTC.

There are many counts of this clone. The chain joins TRBV15 to TRBJ1-3; D unresolved. This CDR3 region has 16 residues. Trimming pared 0 bases from V and 0 bases from J, leaving 9 bases between. Germline-derived CDR1 and CDR2 are LNHNV and YYDKDF (reference sequence). The CDR3 protein is CATSRDVPHSGNTIYF. In nucleotides, the CDR3 is TGTGCCACCAGCAGAGATGTCCCCCACTCTGGAAACACCATATATTTT.

This chain uses TRBV20-1 with TRBJ2-7; D uncertain. V was clipped by 3 bases and J by 2 bases, with 8 bases between them. Per germline, CDR1 DFQATT and CDR2 SNEGSKA (reference sequence). The CDR3 loop spans 12 amino acids. The CDR3 here is CSARPTTYEQYF. In DNA form, the CDR3 reads TGCAGTGCTAGGCCTACCACCTACGAGCAGTACTTC.

In its sample, this clone was seen many times. The rearrangement joins TRBV7-2 to TRBJ2-3, with D uncertain. This CDR3 has 12 amino acids. In germline, CDR1 is SGHTA, CDR2 FQGNSA. Trimming pared 5 bases from V and 6 bases from J, leaving 9 bases between. The DNA for the CDR3 is TGTGCCAGCAGCCCGTTGGGGGATACGCAGTATTTT. It encodes CASSPLGDTQYF.

This clone was observed at least ten times. This sequence joins TRBV2 and TRBJ2-7, with 9 bases identical to TRBD1. The V segment lost 1 base and the J segment 5 bases; nucleotides outside the gene matches: 6. Germline values: CDR1 SNHLY, CDR2 FYNNEI. The CDR3 is 15 amino acids. CDR3 sequence: CASSEGTGDLHEQYF. The CDR3 coding sequence is TGTGCCAGCAGTGAAGGGACAGGGGATCTCCACGAGCAGTACTTC.

The sample holds many counts of this clone. V gene TRBV28 combines with J gene TRBJ1-3, with D possibly being TRBD1 (6 bases). Germline assignment: CDR1 MDHEN and CDR2 SYDVKM. Trimming left V 10 bases short and J 0 bases short, with 13 bases between. The CDR3 consists of 14 residues. The CDR3 DNA sequence: TGTGCCACTCGCCGAGGGGGCTCTGGAAACACCATATATTTT. This encodes CATRRGGSGNTIYF.

Many counts were recorded for this clone. The rearrangement links TRBV11-2 to TRBJ2-1; TRBD2 agrees at 12 bases. Trimming cost V 1 base and J 6 bases; bases outside gene matches: 13. CDR1 and CDR2 (germline): SGHAT, FQNNGV. This CDR3 is 19 amino acids long. CDR3 sequence reads: CASSLVLAGGPSSANEQFF. Here the CDR3 DNA reads TGTGCCAGCAGCTTAGTTCTAGCGGGGGGGCCTTCCTCTGCCAATGAGCAGTTCTTC.

At least ten counts were recorded for this clone. The chain uses TRBV20-1 and TRBJ2-7; D gene ambiguous. The germline CDR1 and CDR2 sequences are DFQATT and SNEGSKA (reference sequence). The CDR3 contains 13 residues. Trimming left V 0 bases short and J 3 bases short, with 9 bases between. CDR3 amino acids: CSARDRTDYEQYF. CDR3 nucleotide sequence: TGCAGTGCTAGAGATCGTACTGACTACGAGCAGTACTTC.

As regards this clone: A much larger clone lies a single base off, so this may be a read error. The chain uses TRBV28 and TRBJ2-7; unclear D gene. Germline CDR1 is MDHEN and CDR2 is SYDVKM. Trimming took off 2 bases at V and 1 base at J, with 12 bases between the two ends. The CDR3 is 15 residues long. The CDR3 is CASSLGWASSYEQYF. DNA of the CDR3: TGTGCCAGCAGTTTAGGGTGGGCGTCTTCCTACGAGCAGTACTTC.

This clone occurred many times. The chain joins TRBV20-1 to TRBJ2-7, with D perhaps matching TRBD2 (6 bases). Germline V CDR1 and CDR2: DFQATT, SNEGSKA (reference sequence). The CDR3 spans 13 residues. Trimming pared 4 bases from V and 6 bases from J, leaving 16 bases between. This CDR3 reads CSATGLILAEQYF. The DNA of the CDR3 is TGCAGTGCTACGGGACTGATCCTCGCCGAGCAGTACTTC.

The sample holds many counts of this clone. The chain recombines TRBV7-6 with TRBJ2-3, with 8 nucleotides matching TRBD2. The CDR3 contains 18 residues. Germline V CDR1 and CDR2: SGHVS, FNYEAQ. V trimming: 1 base; J trimming: 4 bases; junction bases outside the gene matches: 13. The DNA of the CDR3 is TGTGCCAGCAGCTTAGGGGCTTGGCGGGGGGTCCGGGCAGATACGCAGTATTTT. Amino acids: CASSLGAWRGVRADTQYF.

This clone was picked up many times. This chain links TRBV28 with TRBJ2-7, with D perhaps matching TRBD1 or TRBD2 (7 bases each). In germline, CDR1 is MDHEN, CDR2 SYDVKM. The V gene lost 5 bases and the J gene lost 7 bases, with 21 bases spanning the gap. This CDR3 comprises 15 residues. The CDR3 is CASSRLMTGRGEQYF. Here the CDR3 DNA reads TGTGCCAGCAGTCGACTTATGACAGGGAGGGGGGAGCAGTACTTC.

The chain carries TRBV27 and TRBJ2-2; possible D gene TRBD1, 5 bases. The CDR3 has 14 amino acids. CDR1 MNHEY and CDR2 SMNVEV come from the germline V gene (reference sequence). Trimming removed 6 bases from V and 5 bases from J, with 13 bases in between. The CDR3 here is CASRWQGSTGELFF. The CDR3 DNA reads TGTGCCAGCAGATGGCAGGGTAGTACCGGGGAGCTGTTTTTT.

This clone was observed many times. The V gene is TRBV6-1, the J gene TRBJ2-5; D not resolved. The CDR3 contains 12 residues. The V gene lost 5 bases and the J gene lost 1 base, with 5 bases spanning the gap. Germline CDR1 reads MNHNS; CDR2 reads SASEGT. In DNA, the CDR3 is TGTGCCAGCAGTTCTTTCCAAGAGACCCAGTACTTC. Protein sequence: CASSSFQETQYF.

This chain joins TRBV7-9 and TRBJ1-1; D is uncertain. The V gene lost 1 base and the J gene lost 4 bases, with 7 bases spanning the gap. The CDR3 totals 13 residues. Germline CDR1 is SEHNR and CDR2 is FQNEAQ (reference sequence). The chain's CDR3 is CASSLGGSTEAFF. The CDR3, as DNA: TGTGCCAGCAGCTTAGGGGGATCCACTGAAGCTTTCTTT. Full variable domain (remainder filled in from reference TRBV7-9 and TRBJ1-1): DTGVSQNPRHKITKRGQNVTFRCDPISEHNRLYWYRQTLGQGPEFLTYFQNEAQLEKSRLLSDRFSAERPKGSFSTLEIQRTEQGDSAMYLCASSLGGSTEAFFGQGTRLTVV.

This clone was counted many times. This may be a read error, as it is one base from a much larger clone. Additional DNA sequences in this sample encode the identical CDR3. This chain connects TRBV12-3 or TRBV12-4 to TRBJ2-7; D tentatively reads TRBD1 or TRBD2 (5 bases each). This CDR3 spans 14 amino acids. Between the trimmed V and J ends, which lost 7 bases and 6 bases, there was a span of 19 bases. Here the CDR3 DNA reads TGTGCCAGCAAACACCGGGACGAGGGATCCGAGCAGTACTTC. The encoded protein is CASKHRDEGSEQYF.